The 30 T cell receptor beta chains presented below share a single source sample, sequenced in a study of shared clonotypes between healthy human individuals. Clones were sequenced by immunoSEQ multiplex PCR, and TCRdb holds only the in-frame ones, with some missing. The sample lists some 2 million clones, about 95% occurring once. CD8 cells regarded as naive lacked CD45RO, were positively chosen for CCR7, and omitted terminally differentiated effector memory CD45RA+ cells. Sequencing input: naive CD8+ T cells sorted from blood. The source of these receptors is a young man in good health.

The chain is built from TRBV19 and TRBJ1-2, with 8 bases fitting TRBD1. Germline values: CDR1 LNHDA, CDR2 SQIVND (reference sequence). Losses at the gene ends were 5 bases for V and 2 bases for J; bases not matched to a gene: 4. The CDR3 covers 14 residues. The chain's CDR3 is CASSEDRENYGYTF. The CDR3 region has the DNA TGTGCCAGTAGTGAGGACAGGGAGAACTATGGCTACACCTTC.

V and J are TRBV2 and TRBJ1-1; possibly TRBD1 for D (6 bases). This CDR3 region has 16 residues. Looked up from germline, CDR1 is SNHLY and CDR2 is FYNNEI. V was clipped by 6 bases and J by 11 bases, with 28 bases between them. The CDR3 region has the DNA TGTGCCAGCAGCCCAGATTTAGTAACAGGGTGGGCTCGGGCTTTCTTT. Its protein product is CASSPDLVTGWARAFF.

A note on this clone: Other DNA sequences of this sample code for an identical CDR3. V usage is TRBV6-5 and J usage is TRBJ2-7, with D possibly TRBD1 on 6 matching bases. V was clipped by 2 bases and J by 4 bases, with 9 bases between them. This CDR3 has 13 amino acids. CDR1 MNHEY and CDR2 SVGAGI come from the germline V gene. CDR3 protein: CASSYRGNYEQYF. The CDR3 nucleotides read TGTGCCAGCAGTTACAGGGGGAATTACGAGCAGTACTTC.

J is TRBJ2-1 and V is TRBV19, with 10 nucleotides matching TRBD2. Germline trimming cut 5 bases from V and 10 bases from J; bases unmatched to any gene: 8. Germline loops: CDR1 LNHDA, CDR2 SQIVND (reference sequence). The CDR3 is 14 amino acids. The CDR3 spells CASSYSGGPREQFF. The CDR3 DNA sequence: TGTGCCAGTAGTTATAGCGGGGGGCCTCGGGAGCAGTTCTTC.

The CDR3 DNA is TGTGCCAGCAGTTTCGGACAGCTAAACACCGGGGAGCTGTTTTTT. Amino acid sequence: CASSFGQLNTGELFF. The chain is built from TRBV6-5 and TRBJ2-2; TRBD1 is a possible D gene (6 bases). The CDR3 covers 15 residues. Germline V CDR1 and CDR2: MNHEY, SVGAGI. V lost 4 bases to trimming and J lost 2 bases, with 11 bases between them.

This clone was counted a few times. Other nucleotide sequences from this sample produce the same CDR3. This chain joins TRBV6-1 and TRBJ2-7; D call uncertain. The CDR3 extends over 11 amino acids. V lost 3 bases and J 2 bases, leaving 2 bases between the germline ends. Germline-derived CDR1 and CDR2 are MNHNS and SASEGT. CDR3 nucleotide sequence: TGTGCCAGCAGTGACACCTACGAGCAGTACTTC. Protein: CASSDTYEQYF.

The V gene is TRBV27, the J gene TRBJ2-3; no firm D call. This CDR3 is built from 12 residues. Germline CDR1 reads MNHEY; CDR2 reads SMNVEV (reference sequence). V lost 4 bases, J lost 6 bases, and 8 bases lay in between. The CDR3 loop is CASSSRADTQYF. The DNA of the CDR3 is TGTGCCAGCAGTTCCCGAGCGGATACGCAGTATTTT.

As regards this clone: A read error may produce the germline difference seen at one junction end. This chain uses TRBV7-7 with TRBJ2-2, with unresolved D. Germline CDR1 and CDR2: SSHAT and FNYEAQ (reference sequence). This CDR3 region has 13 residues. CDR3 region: CASSSVATGELFF. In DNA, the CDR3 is TGTGCTAGCAGCTCCGTGGCCACCGGGGAGCTGTTTTTT.

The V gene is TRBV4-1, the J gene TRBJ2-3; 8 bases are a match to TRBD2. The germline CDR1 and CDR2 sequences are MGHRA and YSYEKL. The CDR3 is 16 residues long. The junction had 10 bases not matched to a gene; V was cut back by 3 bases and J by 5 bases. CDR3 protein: CASSHELGGAGDTQYF. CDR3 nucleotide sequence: TGCGCCAGCAGCCATGAACTCGGGGGGGCAGGAGATACGCAGTATTTT.

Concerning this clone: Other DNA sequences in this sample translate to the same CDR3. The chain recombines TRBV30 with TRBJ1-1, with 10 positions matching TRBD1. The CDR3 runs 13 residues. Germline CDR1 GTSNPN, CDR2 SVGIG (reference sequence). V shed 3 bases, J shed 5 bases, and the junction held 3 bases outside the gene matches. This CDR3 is CAWSWDRGTEAFF. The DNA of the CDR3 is TGTGCCTGGAGCTGGGACAGGGGTACTGAAGCTTTCTTT.

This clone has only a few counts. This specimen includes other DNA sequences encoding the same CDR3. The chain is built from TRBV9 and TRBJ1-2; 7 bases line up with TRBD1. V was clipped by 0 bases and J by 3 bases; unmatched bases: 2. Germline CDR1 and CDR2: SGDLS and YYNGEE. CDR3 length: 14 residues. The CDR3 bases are TGTGCCAGCAGCGTAGGAGGGGGCGACTATGGCTACACCTTC. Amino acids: CASSVGGGDYGYTF.

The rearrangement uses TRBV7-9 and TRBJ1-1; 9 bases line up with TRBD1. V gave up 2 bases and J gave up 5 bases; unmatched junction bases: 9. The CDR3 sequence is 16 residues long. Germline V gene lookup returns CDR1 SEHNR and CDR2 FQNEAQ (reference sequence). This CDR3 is CASSLLGTGKETEAFF. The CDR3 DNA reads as TGTGCCAGCAGCTTACTCGGGACAGGGAAGGAGACTGAAGCTTTCTTT. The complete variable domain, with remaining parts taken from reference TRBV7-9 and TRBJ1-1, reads DTGVSQNPRHKITKRGQNVTFRCDPISEHNRLYWYRQTLGQGPEFLTYFQNEAQLEKSRLLSDRFSAERPKGSFSTLEIQRTEQGDSAMYLCASSLLGTGKETEAFFGQGTRLTVV.

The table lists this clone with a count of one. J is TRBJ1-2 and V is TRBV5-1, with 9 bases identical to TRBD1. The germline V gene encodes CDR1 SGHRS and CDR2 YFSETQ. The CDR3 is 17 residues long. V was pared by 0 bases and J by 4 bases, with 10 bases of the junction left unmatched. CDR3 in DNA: TGCGCCAGCAGCTTGGGGTTAGGGACAGGGATTCTCTATGGCTACACCTTC. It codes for CASSLGLGTGILYGYTF.

DNA for the CDR3: TGTGCCAGCAGCCCCGGGGGACCGCCTGGCTATGGCTACACCTTC. Translation: CASSPGGPPGYGYTF. The rearrangement joins TRBV6-5 to TRBJ1-2; a possible D gene is TRBD1 (5 bases). CDR3 length: 15 residues. V lost 6 bases, J lost 4 bases, and 18 bases lay in between. CDR1 MNHEY and CDR2 SVGAGI come from the germline V gene.

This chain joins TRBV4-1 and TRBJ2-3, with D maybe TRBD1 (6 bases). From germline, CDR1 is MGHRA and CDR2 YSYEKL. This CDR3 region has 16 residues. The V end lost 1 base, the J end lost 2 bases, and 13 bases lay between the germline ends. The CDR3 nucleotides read TGCGCCAGCAGCCAAGGGACTTGGACAGACACAGATACGCAGTATTTT. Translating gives CASSQGTWTDTDTQYF.

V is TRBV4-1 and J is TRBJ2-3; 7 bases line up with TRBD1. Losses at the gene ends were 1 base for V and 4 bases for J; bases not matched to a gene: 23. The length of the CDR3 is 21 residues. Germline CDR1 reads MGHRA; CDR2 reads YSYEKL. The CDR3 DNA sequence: TGCGCCAGCAGCCAAGTTGTGACAGGGAGTCGACTATCCATCGGGGCAGATACGCAGTATTTT. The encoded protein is CASSQVVTGSRLSIGADTQYF.

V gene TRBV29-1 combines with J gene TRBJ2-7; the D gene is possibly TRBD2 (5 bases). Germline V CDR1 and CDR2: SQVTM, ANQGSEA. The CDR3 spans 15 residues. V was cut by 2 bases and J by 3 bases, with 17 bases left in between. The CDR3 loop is CSVEIPEGPIYEQYF. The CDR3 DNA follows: TGCAGCGTTGAAATCCCCGAGGGCCCTATCTACGAGCAGTACTTC.

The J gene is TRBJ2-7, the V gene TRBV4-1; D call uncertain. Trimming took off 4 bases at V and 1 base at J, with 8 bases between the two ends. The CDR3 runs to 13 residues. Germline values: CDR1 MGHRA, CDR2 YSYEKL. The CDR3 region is CASSPIVSYEQYF. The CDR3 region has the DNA TGCGCCAGCAGCCCGATAGTTTCCTACGAGCAGTACTTC.

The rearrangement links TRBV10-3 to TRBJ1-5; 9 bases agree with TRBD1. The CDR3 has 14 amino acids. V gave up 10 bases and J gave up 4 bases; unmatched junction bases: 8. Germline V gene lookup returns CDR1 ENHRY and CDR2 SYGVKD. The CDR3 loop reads CATQDRGVNQPQHF. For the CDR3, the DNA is TGTGCCACCCAGGACAGGGGAGTAAATCAGCCCCAGCATTTT.

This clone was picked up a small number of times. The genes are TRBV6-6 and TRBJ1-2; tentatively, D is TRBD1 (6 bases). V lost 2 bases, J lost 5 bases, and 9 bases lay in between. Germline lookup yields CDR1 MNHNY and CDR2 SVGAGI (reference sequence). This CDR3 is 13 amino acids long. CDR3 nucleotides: TGTGCCAGCAGTTACGTCCAGGGGTATGGCTACACCTTC. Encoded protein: CASSYVQGYGYTF.

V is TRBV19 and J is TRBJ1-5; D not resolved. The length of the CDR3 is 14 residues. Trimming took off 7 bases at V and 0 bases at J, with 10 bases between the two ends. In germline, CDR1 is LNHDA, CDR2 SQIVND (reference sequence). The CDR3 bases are TGTGCCAGTATCGGCACCTATAGCAATCAGCCCCAGCATTTT. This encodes CASIGTYSNQPQHF.

CDR3 amino acids: CASSSLPGSDTQYF. CDR3 DNA: TGTGCCAGCAGCTCACTCCCCGGTTCAGATACGCAGTATTTT. J is TRBJ2-3 and V is TRBV7-9; no definite D call. V was trimmed by 4 bases and J by 4 bases, leaving 12 bases between them. The CDR3 spans 14 residues. Germline-derived CDR1 and CDR2 are SEHNR and FQNEAQ (reference sequence).

As DNA, the CDR3 is TGTGCCAGCAGGGACGGGGGGGCCTCCTACGAGCAGTACTTC. Its translation: CASRDGGASYEQYF. The genes are TRBV5-4 and TRBJ2-7; the match to TRBD2 covers 8 bases. The trim removed 5 bases at V and 0 bases at J, leaving 4 bases unmatched. Per germline, CDR1 SGHNT and CDR2 YYREEE (reference sequence). The CDR3 covers 14 residues.

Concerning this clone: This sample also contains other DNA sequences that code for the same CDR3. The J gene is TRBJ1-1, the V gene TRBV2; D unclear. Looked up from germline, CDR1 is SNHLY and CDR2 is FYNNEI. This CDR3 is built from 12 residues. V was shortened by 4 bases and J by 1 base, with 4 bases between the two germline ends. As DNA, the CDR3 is TGTGCCAGCAGTGGTCCGAACACTGAAGCTTTCTTT. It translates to CASSGPNTEAFF.

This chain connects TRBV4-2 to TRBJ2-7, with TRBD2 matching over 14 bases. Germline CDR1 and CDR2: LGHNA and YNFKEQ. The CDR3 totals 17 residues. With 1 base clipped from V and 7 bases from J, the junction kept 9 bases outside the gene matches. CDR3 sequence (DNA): TGTGCCAGCAGCCAAGTAACCCCGGGACTAGCGGGAGAGGAGCAGTACTTC. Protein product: CASSQVTPGLAGEEQYF.

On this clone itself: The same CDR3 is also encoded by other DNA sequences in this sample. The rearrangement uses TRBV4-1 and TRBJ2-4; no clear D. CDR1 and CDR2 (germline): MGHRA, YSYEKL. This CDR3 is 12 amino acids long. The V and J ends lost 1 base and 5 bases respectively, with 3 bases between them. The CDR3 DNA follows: TGCGCCAGCAGCCAAGGTGAAAACATTCAGTACTTC. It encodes CASSQGENIQYF.

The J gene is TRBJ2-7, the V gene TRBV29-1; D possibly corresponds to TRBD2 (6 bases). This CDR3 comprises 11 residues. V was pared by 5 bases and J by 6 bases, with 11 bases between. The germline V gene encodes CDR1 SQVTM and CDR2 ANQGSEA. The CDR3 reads CSVWTGLEQYF. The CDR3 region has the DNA TGCAGCGTTTGGACGGGACTCGAGCAGTACTTC.

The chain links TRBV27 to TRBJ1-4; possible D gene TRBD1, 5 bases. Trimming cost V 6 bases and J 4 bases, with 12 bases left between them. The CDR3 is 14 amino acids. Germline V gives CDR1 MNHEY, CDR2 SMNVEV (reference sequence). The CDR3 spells CASRPGLINEKLFF. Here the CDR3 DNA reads TGTGCCAGCAGACCGGGACTTATTAATGAAAAACTGTTTTTT.

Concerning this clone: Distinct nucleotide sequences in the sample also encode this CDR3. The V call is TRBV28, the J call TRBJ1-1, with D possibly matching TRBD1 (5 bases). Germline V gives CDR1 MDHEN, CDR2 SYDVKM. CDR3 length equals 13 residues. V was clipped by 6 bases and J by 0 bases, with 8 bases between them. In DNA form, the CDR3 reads TGTGCCAGCAGACCGACAGTGAACACTGAAGCTTTCTTT. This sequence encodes CASRPTVNTEAFF.

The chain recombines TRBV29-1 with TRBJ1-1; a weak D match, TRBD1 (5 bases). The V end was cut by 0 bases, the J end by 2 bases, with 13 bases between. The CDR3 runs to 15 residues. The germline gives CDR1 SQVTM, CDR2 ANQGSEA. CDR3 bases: TGCAGCGTTGAAGATCCCCTAGGGGCAAACACTGAAGCTTTCTTT. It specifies CSVEDPLGANTEAFF.